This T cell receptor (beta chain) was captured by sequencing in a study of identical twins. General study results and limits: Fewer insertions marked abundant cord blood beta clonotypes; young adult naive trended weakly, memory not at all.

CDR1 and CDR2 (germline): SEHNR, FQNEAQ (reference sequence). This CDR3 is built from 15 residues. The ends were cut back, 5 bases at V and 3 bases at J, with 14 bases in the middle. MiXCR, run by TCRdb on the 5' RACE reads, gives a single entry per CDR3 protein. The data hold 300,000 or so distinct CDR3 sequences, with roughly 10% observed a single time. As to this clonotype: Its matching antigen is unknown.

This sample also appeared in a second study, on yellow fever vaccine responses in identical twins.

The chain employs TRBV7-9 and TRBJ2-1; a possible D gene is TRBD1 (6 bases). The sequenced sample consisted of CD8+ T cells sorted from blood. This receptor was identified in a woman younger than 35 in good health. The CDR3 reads CASSPSGTRYNEQFF. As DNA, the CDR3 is TGTGCCAGCAGCCCCTCCGGGACACGCTACAATGAGCAGTTCTTC.